The 29 T cell receptor beta chains reported below all come from one sample, sequenced in a study of healthy donors' naive CD4 and CD8 T cells (dated by TCRdb to about 2015). Sequencing took place on a 454 GS FLX Titanium. TCR libraries were built from approximately 500 ng of total RNA with a previously published linear amplification protocol. The public reads were run again by TCRdb, first through fastp at Q25 and then through MiXCR, and only productive beta chains were kept. CDR3 protein sequences are deduplicated, and each keeps its most common genes and DNA. Across this sample there are around 200,000 distinct CDR3 sequences, with over 60% seen only once. The ten largest clonotypes hold less than 2.5% of the sample. The sample taken for sequencing was naive CD4+ and CD8+ T cells sorted from blood, pooled from several donors. The cell subset or site label for this specimen denotes: FACS-sorted naive CD4+ (CD45RO-CD45RA+) and naive CD8+ (CD45RA+CD27bright) T cells. Receptor source: a pool of human donors in good health; the sample pools cells from several healthy donors.

V is TRBV6-2 or TRBV6-3 and J is TRBJ1-5, with D tentatively TRBD1 (5 bases). V was pared by 6 bases and J by 1 base, with 16 bases between. CDR1 and CDR2 (germline): MNHEY, SVGEGT. The length of the CDR3 is 16 residues. The CDR3 coding sequence is TGTGCCAGCAGCAATCTAGGGGCAGGGAGCAATCAGCCCCAGCATTTT. It specifies CASSNLGAGSNQPQHF.

V gene TRBV6-6 combines with J gene TRBJ1-2; TRBD1 is a possible D gene (6 bases). Germline V gene sequence: CDR1 MNHNY, CDR2 SVGAGI (reference sequence). Trimming removed 4 bases at V and 4 bases at J, with 16 bases between. This CDR3 region has 15 residues. This CDR3 reads CASSSNSGTLYGYTF. In DNA form, the CDR3 reads TGTGCCAGCAGTTCAAATTCCGGGACACTCTATGGCTACACCTTC.

This clonotype has only a few counts. The J gene is TRBJ2-5, the V gene TRBV24-1; D ambiguous. CDR3 length equals 13 residues. Germline V lookup: CDR1 KGHDR, CDR2 SFDVKD. V lost 8 bases, J lost 4 bases, and 13 bases lay in between. As DNA, the CDR3 is TGTGCCACCATGGCCCCGGGTGGAGAGACCCAGTACTTC. This sequence encodes CATMAPGGETQYF.

As for this clonotype: Sequence at one end of the junction differs from germline and may be a read error. CDR3 sequence: CSVEDPSTETYEQYF. In nucleotides, the CDR3 is TGCAGCGTCGAAGATCCCTCGACAGAGACCTACGAGCAGTACTTC. The chain joins TRBV29-1 to TRBJ2-7, with D tentatively TRBD1 (5 bases). The germline V gene encodes CDR1 SQVTM and CDR2 ANQGSEA. This CDR3 is 15 amino acids long.

V and J are TRBV29-1 and TRBJ2-5; D may match TRBD1 or TRBD2 (6 bases each). Germline CDR1 SQVTM, CDR2 ANQGSEA. The CDR3 runs to 16 residues. With 3 bases removed from V and 4 bases from J, the gap between germline ends came to 21 bases. The CDR3 bases are TGCAGCGTTGAGGCACCACAGGGCGTCGGGGGAGAGACCCAGTACTTC. It is translated as CSVEAPQGVGGETQYF.

This clonotype was counted only a few times. The chain employs TRBV20-1 and TRBJ2-5, with D possibly being TRBD1 (6 bases). V lost 4 bases and J lost 1, with 16 bases in between. There are 15 residues in the CDR3. Germline loops: CDR1 DFQATT, CDR2 SNEGSKA (reference sequence). DNA of the CDR3: TGCAGTGCTAAATACAGGGATACACGCCAAGAGACCCAGTACTTC. Residues: CSAKYRDTRQETQYF.

The chain joins TRBV29-1 to TRBJ1-2; D is perhaps TRBD1 (6 bases). Germline V gene data show CDR1 as SQVTM and CDR2 as ANQGSEA. V lost 6 bases, J lost 2 bases, and 10 bases lay in between. This CDR3 is built from 12 residues. DNA for the CDR3: TGCAGCGTCCCGACAGGCAACTATGGCTACACCTTC. This gives the protein CSVPTGNYGYTF.

This clonotype was detected only a few times. The chain has TRBV6-5 and TRBJ1-2, with 9 bases aligning to TRBD1. V shed 5 bases, J shed 2 bases, and the junction held 3 bases outside the gene matches. The CDR3 has 14 amino acids. Germline assignment: CDR1 MNHEY and CDR2 SVGAGI. CDR3 sequence (DNA): TGTGCCAGCAGTGCGGGACAGGGAAACTATGGCTACACCTTC. This translates into CASSAGQGNYGYTF.

The chain carries TRBV7-8 and TRBJ2-1; D call uncertain. The CDR3 is 13 amino acids. Germline lookup yields CDR1 SGHVS and CDR2 FQNEAQ. V was clipped by 5 bases and J by 3 bases, with 8 bases between them. CDR3 in amino acids: CASSHGGYNEQFF. CDR3 coding DNA: TGTGCCAGCAGCCACGGTGGCTACAATGAGCAGTTCTTC.

J is TRBJ2-7 and V is TRBV10-3; 7 positions agree with TRBD2. The junction had 3 bases not matched to a gene; V was cut back by 10 bases and J by 0 bases. This CDR3 region has 12 residues. Germline loops: CDR1 ENHRY, CDR2 SYGVKD. DNA of the CDR3: TGTGCCACCGGGGACTACTCCTACGAGCAGTACTTC. Translation: CATGDYSYEQYF.

This chain connects TRBV19 to TRBJ1-1, with no clear D. This CDR3 has 11 residues. CDR1 LNHDA and CDR2 SQIVND come from the germline V gene (reference sequence). V lost 2 bases and J lost 7, with 5 bases in between. The CDR3 here is CASSIKGEAFF. The CDR3 DNA follows: TGTGCCAGTAGTATAAAGGGTGAAGCTTTCTTT.

This clonotype has a handful of counts. This sequence joins TRBV27 and TRBJ1-6; D ambiguous. Germline V gene lookup returns CDR1 MNHEY and CDR2 SMNVEV (reference sequence). The length of the CDR3 is 15 residues. Trimming took 6 bases from V and 4 from J, leaving 13 bases between them. Here the CDR3 reads CASSPGTEYNSPLHF. DNA of the CDR3: TGTGCCAGCAGCCCCGGTACCGAGTATAATTCACCCCTCCACTTT.

In its sample, this clonotype was seen once. The chain carries TRBV19 and TRBJ1-2; D is ambiguous. Trimming cost V 3 bases and J 0 bases, with 11 bases left between them. The CDR3 is made up of 15 amino acids. The germline V gene encodes CDR1 LNHDA and CDR2 SQIVND (reference sequence). CDR3 coding DNA: TGTGCCAGTAGTATGGACCTTGAGGCTAACTATGGCTACACCTTC. Translated, it gives CASSMDLEANYGYTF.

The V call is TRBV19, the J call TRBJ2-1; a weak D match, TRBD2 (6 bases). The CDR3 is 13 residues long. Trimming removed 5 bases from V and 9 bases from J, with 14 bases in between. Germline assignment: CDR1 LNHDA and CDR2 SQIVND (reference sequence). The CDR3 sequence: CASSFSLGSEQFF. In nucleotides, the CDR3 is TGTGCCAGTAGTTTCAGTCTCGGGAGTGAGCAGTTCTTC.

The rearrangement joins TRBV6-2 or TRBV6-3 to TRBJ2-3, with a weak D call TRBD2 (6 bases). The V and J ends lost 8 bases and 0 bases respectively, with 15 bases between them. CDR3 length: 15 residues. Looked up from germline, CDR1 is MNHEY and CDR2 is SVGEGT. In nucleotides, the CDR3 is TGTGCCAGCTCCTTTCCGGGACTGAGCACAGATACGCAGTATTTT. Amino acids: CASSFPGLSTDTQYF.

This clonotype has just a few counts. This chain links TRBV29-1 with TRBJ2-5; no reliable D call. The germline CDR1 and CDR2 sequences are SQVTM and ANQGSEA. V lost 4 bases and J lost 0, with 6 bases in between. This CDR3 is 12 amino acids long. The CDR3 reads CSVGDNQETQYF. The CDR3 bases are TGCAGCGTTGGGGATAACCAAGAGACCCAGTACTTC.

This clonotype was counted once. The chain is built from TRBV6-2 or TRBV6-3 and TRBJ1-5; unclear D gene. The V gene's germline CDR1 is MNHEY and CDR2 SVGEGT. This CDR3 region has 14 residues. Trimming removed 0 bases from V and 8 bases from J, with 11 bases in between. In nucleotides, the CDR3 is TGTGCCAGCAGTTACTCAGGTCGCGGGGAGCCCCAGCATTTT. It specifies CASSYSGRGEPQHF.

The gene calls are TRBV19 and TRBJ1-2, with D tentatively TRBD1 (6 bases). The CDR3 runs 13 residues. The V and J ends lost 6 bases and 3 bases respectively, with 11 bases between them. Per the germline V gene, CDR1 is LNHDA and CDR2 is SQIVND (reference sequence). CDR3 coding DNA: TGTGCCAGTAGGTCCGGACAGCACTATGGCTACACCTTC. As protein: CASRSGQHYGYTF.

V is TRBV30 and J is TRBJ2-7; D is possibly TRBD1 (5 bases). The CDR3 is made up of 15 amino acids. V dropped 1 base and J dropped 0 bases, with 13 bases sitting between them. CDR1 is GTSNPN and CDR2 is SVGIG in the germline V gene (reference sequence). The CDR3 nucleotides are TGTGCCTGGAGTGATCCGCAGGGCCCCTCCTACGAGCAGTACGTC. Amino acid sequence: CAWSDPQGPSYEQYV.

In its sample, this clonotype was seen once. Its ends do not fully match the called genes, so a read error is possible. The chain combines TRBV29-1 with TRBJ2-1; 9 bases are a match to TRBD2. The CDR3 loop spans 10 amino acids. CDR1 and CDR2 (germline): SQVTM, ANQGSEA. The chain's CDR3 is CSVYSGSSVF. CDR3 DNA: TGCAGCGTTTATAGCGGGAGCTCGGTCTTC.

The chain recombines TRBV7-2 with TRBJ1-6, with D maybe TRBD1 (5 bases). In germline, CDR1 is SGHTA, CDR2 FQGNSA. Between the trimmed V and J ends, which lost 4 bases and 5 bases, there was a span of 12 bases. This CDR3 is 15 amino acids long. The CDR3 DNA reads TGTGCCAGCAGCTCCTGGACATCTAATAATTCACCCCTCCACTTT. It specifies CASSSWTSNNSPLHF.

For the CDR3, the DNA is TGCAGTGCTAGACCGGGACAGGGGGCGCGTGGCTACACCTTC. It specifies CSARPGQGARGYTF. The chain uses TRBV20-1 and TRBJ1-2, with 12 bases that match TRBD1. The J segment lost 7 bases and the V segment lost 2 bases, leaving 5 bases of the junction unmatched. Germline values: CDR1 DFQATT, CDR2 SNEGSKA (reference sequence). The CDR3 is 14 amino acids.

The chain is built from TRBV12-3 or TRBV12-4 and TRBJ1-6; D is unclear. The CDR3 runs 16 residues. The ends were cut back, 4 bases at V and 0 bases at J, with 10 bases in the middle. CDR3 loop: CASSWGGSSYNSPLHF. In nucleotides, the CDR3 is TGTGCCAGCAGTTGGGGTGGGAGCTCCTATAATTCACCCCTCCACTTT.

V and J are TRBV4-3 and TRBJ2-1; no definite D call. The CDR3 totals 14 residues. CDR1 is LGHNA, CDR2 YSLEER, per germline. The V and J ends lost 2 bases and 5 bases respectively, with 10 bases between them. The CDR3 DNA sequence: TGCGCCAGCAGCCAACGCCCGATTGACAATGAGCAGTTCTTC. It specifies CASSQRPIDNEQFF.

The J gene is TRBJ2-7, the V gene TRBV15; 7 positions match TRBD2. The germline V gene encodes CDR1 LNHNV and CDR2 YYDKDF (reference sequence). This CDR3 is 15 amino acids long. After removal of 2 bases from V and 2 bases from J, the junction contained 6 bases not matched to a gene. CDR3 amino acids: CATSRQPSGTYEQYF. DNA for the CDR3: TGTGCCACCAGCAGACAACCTAGCGGTACCTACGAGCAGTACTTC.

This clonotype was picked up a small number of times. V is TRBV29-1 and J is TRBJ1-2; D is unclear. Looked up from germline, CDR1 is SQVTM and CDR2 is ANQGSEA. The CDR3 is 12 amino acids. V was pared by 6 bases and J by 4 bases, with 12 bases between. The CDR3 loop reads CSVKGGRYGYTF. CDR3 in DNA: TGCAGCGTCAAGGGAGGACGCTATGGCTACACCTTC. The complete variable domain, with remaining parts taken from reference TRBV29-1 and TRBJ1-2, reads SAVISQKPSRDICQRGTSLTIQCQVDSQVTMMFWYRQQPGQSLTLIATANQGSEATYESGFVIDKFPISRPNLTFSTLTVSNMSPEDSSIYLCSVKGGRYGYTFGSGTRLTVV.

This clonotype appeared a single time. The chain is built from TRBV6-2 or TRBV6-3 and TRBJ1-1, with 10 nucleotides matching TRBD1. V lost 7 bases to trimming and J lost 0 bases; unmatched junction nucleotides: 11. This CDR3 region has 17 residues. The germline gives CDR1 MNHEY, CDR2 SVGEGT. CDR3 DNA: TGTGCCAGCATCTCTTGGACAGGGGGACCAATGAACACTGAAGCTTTCTTT. Translated: CASISWTGGPMNTEAFF.

The chain links TRBV19 to TRBJ2-1; 11 bases align to TRBD2. Germline values: CDR1 LNHDA, CDR2 SQIVND (reference sequence). The CDR3 spans 17 residues. Trimming took 9 bases from V and 9 from J; bases not matched to a gene: 19. The CDR3 nucleotides are TGTGCCAGCACTAACCGACTAGCGGGGAAGGTCGCGGGTGAGCAGTTCTTC. This translates into CASTNRLAGKVAGEQFF.

The chain uses TRBV6-5 and TRBJ1-4, with 9 bases aligning to TRBD1. Germline V gives CDR1 MNHEY, CDR2 SVGAGI. CDR3 length: 16 residues. The V gene end was trimmed by 6 bases and the J gene end by 10 bases; junction bases not matched to a gene: 15. The CDR3 reads CASSATPLDRGRKLFF. CDR3 bases: TGTGCCAGCAGCGCTACGCCATTGGACAGGGGACGAAAACTGTTTTTT.